Here is one T cell receptor beta chain with its context. Generated by immunoSEQ multiplex PCR, the TCRdb table keeps only in-frame clones and is missing some. The sample yields 150,000 to 160,000 clones, 85% to 90% seen once. Looked up from germline, CDR1 is MNHEY and CDR2 is SMNVEV (reference sequence). There are 15 residues in the CDR3. Trimming removed 2 bases from V and 3 bases from J, with 11 bases in between. The data were obtained in a study of blood T cell repertoires in COVID-19. The TCR sequence derives from a woman aged 40 to 55 with acute or convalescent COVID-19. The chain carries TRBV27 and TRBJ1-5, with D unresolved. The sequencing input was peripheral blood. Here the CDR3 reads CASSLRREDNQPQHF. The CDR3 nucleotides are TGTGCCAGCAGTTTACGACGGGAAGACAATCAGCCCCAGCATTTT.